A single sample is the source of the 17 T cell receptor beta chains below, sequenced in a study of T cell responses to AZD1222 COVID-19 vaccine. Clones were sequenced by immunoSEQ multiplex PCR, and TCRdb holds only the in-frame ones, with some missing. Among fewer than 150,000 clones listed, approximately 90% were seen once. Sample: peripheral blood, taken 28 days after the second AZD1222 dose. The receptors were gathered from an adult who received the AZD1222 COVID-19 vaccine.

The chain uses TRBV3-1 (or the pseudogene TRBV3-2) and TRBJ1-5; D may be TRBD1 (6 bases). Germline CDR1 is LGHDT and CDR2 is YNNKEL (reference sequence). The CDR3 consists of 15 residues. V dropped 0 bases and J dropped 6 bases, with 12 bases sitting between them. DNA for the CDR3: TGTGCCAGCAGCCAAGATTTGTCAGGGGTTCAGCCCCAGCATTTT. Its protein is CASSQDLSGVQPQHF.

The chain couples TRBV29-1 to TRBJ1-2; D perhaps matches TRBD1 (6 bases). V was trimmed by 6 bases and J by 4 bases, leaving 12 bases between them. Germline V gene sequence: CDR1 SQVTM, CDR2 ANQGSEA. This CDR3 spans 12 amino acids. Written as DNA, the CDR3 is TGCAGCGTCTTTGAAGGGGGCTATGGCTACACCTTC. Encoded protein: CSVFEGGYGYTF.

The chain employs TRBV28 and TRBJ2-3; D perhaps matches TRBD2 (6 bases). V lost 11 bases and J 2 bases, leaving 20 bases between the germline ends. CDR1 MDHEN and CDR2 SYDVKM come from the germline V gene. The CDR3 length is 15 residues. CDR3 amino acids: CASKGGGTSTDTQYF. The CDR3 DNA is TGTGCCTCGAAGGGAGGCGGGACCTCCACAGATACGCAGTATTTT.

The chain recombines TRBV3-1 (or the pseudogene TRBV3-2) with TRBJ1-1; tentative D call: TRBD1 (5 bases). This CDR3 comprises 15 residues. V was trimmed by 0 bases and J by 0 bases, leaving 8 bases between them. Germline V gene lookup returns CDR1 LGHDT and CDR2 YNNKEL (reference sequence). CDR3 in DNA: TGTGCCAGCAGCCAAGACACGACAGTGAACACTGAAGCTTTCTTT. It encodes CASSQDTTVNTEAFF.

This clone has just one count. This chain uses TRBV5-4 with TRBJ2-5; D not resolved. The CDR3 covers 14 residues. The V end lost 0 bases, the J end lost 5 bases, and 11 bases lay between the germline ends. In germline, CDR1 is SGHNT, CDR2 YYREEE (reference sequence). CDR3 protein: CASSLATGSETQYF. The CDR3 DNA sequence: TGTGCCAGCAGCTTGGCGACGGGTTCGGAGACCCAGTACTTC.

The chain employs TRBV13 and TRBJ2-3; D is unresolved. This CDR3 comprises 13 residues. Germline V lookup: CDR1 PRHDT, CDR2 FYEKMQ (reference sequence). V was cut by 5 bases and J by 0 bases, with 6 bases left in between. CDR3 residues: CASSPTSTDTQYF. The CDR3 nucleotides read TGTGCCAGCAGCCCAACAAGCACAGATACGCAGTATTTT. The full variable domain, completed using reference TRBV13 and TRBJ2-3, is AAGVIQSPRHLIKEKRETATLKCYPIPRHDTVYWYQQGPGQDPQFLISFYEKMQSDKGSIPDRFSAQQFSDYHSELNMSSLELGDSALYFCASSPTSTDTQYFGPGTRLTVL.

This chain uses TRBV9 with TRBJ2-3, with 8 bases fitting TRBD2. This CDR3 comprises 16 residues. The J segment lost 2 bases and the V segment lost 3 bases, leaving 8 bases of the junction unmatched. Germline V gene sequence: CDR1 SGDLS, CDR2 YYNGEE. The CDR3 coding sequence is TGTGCCAGCAGCGCCCGGACTAGCTCCTACACAGATACGCAGTATTTT. It is translated as CASSARTSSYTDTQYF.

The V and J genes are TRBV28 and TRBJ1-2; D is ambiguous. The CDR3 has 9 amino acids. Trimming stripped 3 bases from V and 9 bases from J, with 2 bases between. Germline lookup yields CDR1 MDHEN and CDR2 SYDVKM. CDR3 sequence reads: CASSFCYTF. The CDR3 DNA follows: TGTGCCAGCAGTTTCTGCTACACCTTC.

This rearrangement joins TRBV30 to TRBJ1-2; unclear D gene. The CDR3 is 12 residues long. Germline V lookup: CDR1 GTSNPN, CDR2 SVGIG (reference sequence). Trimming removed 0 bases at V and 8 bases at J, with 10 bases between. Written as DNA, the CDR3 is TGTGCCTGGAGTGTACGGCCAGACGGCTACACCTTC. Translating it yields CAWSVRPDGYTF.

The rearrangement joins TRBV2 to TRBJ1-1; D might be TRBD1 (5 bases). From germline, CDR1 is SNHLY and CDR2 FYNNEI. Deletions cut 7 bases from V and 9 bases from J, with 18 bases between. This CDR3 has 13 residues. The CDR3 nucleotides read TGTGCCAGCATAGGGAGTAGCGGGGGTAAAGCTTTCTTT. Amino acid sequence: CASIGSSGGKAFF.

The rearrangement joins TRBV3-1 (or the pseudogene TRBV3-2) to TRBJ1-5; a weak D match, TRBD1 (5 bases). The CDR3 is 14 amino acids. CDR1 and CDR2 (germline): LGHDT, YNNKEL (reference sequence). The V end was cut by 1 base, the J end by 3 bases, with 7 bases between. The CDR3: CASSQGGANQPQHF. For the CDR3, the DNA is TGTGCCAGCAGCCAAGGAGGGGCCAATCAGCCCCAGCATTTT.

J is TRBJ1-1 and V is TRBV4-2, with D possibly matching TRBD1 (6 bases). The CDR3 is 15 residues long. Germline V gene lookup returns CDR1 LGHNA and CDR2 YNFKEQ. V was trimmed by 0 bases and J by 1 base, leaving 9 bases between them. CDR3 region: CASSQDPTGNTEAFF. The CDR3 DNA reads as TGTGCCAGCAGCCAAGACCCGACAGGGAACACTGAAGCTTTCTTT.

The chain joins TRBV4-1 to TRBJ1-5, with TRBD1 identical over 7 bases. Unmatched junction bases numbered 10, after V lost 4 bases and J lost 7 bases. Germline values: CDR1 MGHRA, CDR2 YSYEKL. This CDR3 is built from 15 residues. CDR3 region: CASSRETGRVQPQHF. CDR3 sequence (DNA): TGCGCCAGCAGCCGAGAGACAGGGCGGGTCCAGCCCCAGCATTTT.

This clone was counted only a few times. The CDR3 DNA is TGTGCCAGCAGAGTCCTGGCTGGAAACACCATATATTTT. Amino acids: CASRVLAGNTIYF. The V and J genes are TRBV12-3 or TRBV12-4 and TRBJ1-3; D unresolved. CDR3 length: 13 amino acids. Deletions cut 6 bases from V and 2 bases from J, with 8 bases between.

The DNA for the CDR3 is TGTGCCAGCTGGGACAGCTCCTATAATTCACCCCTCCACTTT. This codes for CASWDSSYNSPLHF. The V call is TRBV18, the J call TRBJ1-6; TRBD1 matches at 7 bases. J lost 0 bases, V lost 7 bases, and 0 bases had no gene match. Germline lookup yields CDR1 KGHSH and CDR2 LQKENI. The CDR3 sequence is 14 residues long.

V usage is TRBV6-2 or TRBV6-3 and J usage is TRBJ1-5; 7 nucleotides line up with TRBD1. The germline gives CDR1 MNHEY, CDR2 SVGEGT. J lost 1 base, V lost 6 bases, and 12 bases had no gene match. The CDR3 sequence is 17 residues long. CDR3 nucleotides: TGTGCCAGCAGCCCCCCCCAGGGGGTTTGGAGCAATCAGCCCCAGCATTTT. Encoded protein: CASSPPQGVWSNQPQHF.

This clone has just one count. The chain has TRBV6-5 and TRBJ2-7, with 7 bases fitting TRBD1. CDR1 and CDR2 from the germline V gene are MNHEY and SVGAGI. The CDR3 runs 11 residues. With 6 bases clipped from V and 11 bases from J, the junction kept 7 bases outside the gene matches. CDR3 DNA: TGTGCCAGCAGCATTGACAGGGCTAAGTACTTC. This gives the protein CASSIDRAKYF.